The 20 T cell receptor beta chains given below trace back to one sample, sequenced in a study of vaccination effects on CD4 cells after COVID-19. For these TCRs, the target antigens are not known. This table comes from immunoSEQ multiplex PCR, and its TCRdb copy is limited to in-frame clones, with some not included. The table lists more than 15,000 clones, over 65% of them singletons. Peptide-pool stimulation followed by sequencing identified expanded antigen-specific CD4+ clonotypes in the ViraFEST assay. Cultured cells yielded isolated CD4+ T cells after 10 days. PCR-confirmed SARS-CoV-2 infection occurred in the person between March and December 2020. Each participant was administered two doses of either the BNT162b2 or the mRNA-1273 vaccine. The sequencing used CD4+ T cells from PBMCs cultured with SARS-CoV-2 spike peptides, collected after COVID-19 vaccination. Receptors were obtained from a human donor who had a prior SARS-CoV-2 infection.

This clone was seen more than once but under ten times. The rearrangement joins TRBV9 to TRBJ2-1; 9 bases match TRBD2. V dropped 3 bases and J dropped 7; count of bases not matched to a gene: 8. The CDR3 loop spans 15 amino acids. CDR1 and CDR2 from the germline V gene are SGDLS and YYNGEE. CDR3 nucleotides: TGTGCCAGCAGCGCGCGCGGGGGGGCCGGGAATGAGCAGTTCTTC. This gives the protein CASSARGGAGNEQFF.

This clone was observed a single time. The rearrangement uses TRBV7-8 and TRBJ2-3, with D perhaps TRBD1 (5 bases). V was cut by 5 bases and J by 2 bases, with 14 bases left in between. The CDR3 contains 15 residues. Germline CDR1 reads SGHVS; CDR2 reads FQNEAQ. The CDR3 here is CASSPVDTYTDTQYF. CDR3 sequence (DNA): TGTGCCAGCAGCCCGGTGGACACTTACACAGATACGCAGTATTTT.

The CDR3 DNA reads as TGTGCCAGCAGTGACAGTTACGAGCAGTACTTC. This gives the protein CASSDSYEQYF. This chain links TRBV6-6 with TRBJ2-7; D perhaps matches TRBD1 (5 bases). Germline CDR1 reads MNHNY; CDR2 reads SVGAGI (reference sequence). This CDR3 is 11 amino acids long. V dropped 5 bases and J dropped 4 bases, with 6 bases sitting between them.

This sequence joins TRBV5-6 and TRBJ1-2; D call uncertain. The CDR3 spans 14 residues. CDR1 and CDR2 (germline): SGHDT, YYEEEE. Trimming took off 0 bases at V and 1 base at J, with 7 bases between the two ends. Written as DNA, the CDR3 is TGTGCCAGCAGCTTGGTCTCCAGTAACTATGGCTACACCTTC. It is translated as CASSLVSSNYGYTF.

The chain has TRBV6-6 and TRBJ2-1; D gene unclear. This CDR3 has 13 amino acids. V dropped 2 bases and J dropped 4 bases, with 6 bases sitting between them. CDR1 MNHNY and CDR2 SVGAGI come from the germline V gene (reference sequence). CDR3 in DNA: TGTGCCAGCAGTTACGGACCATACAATGAGCAGTTCTTC. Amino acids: CASSYGPYNEQFF.

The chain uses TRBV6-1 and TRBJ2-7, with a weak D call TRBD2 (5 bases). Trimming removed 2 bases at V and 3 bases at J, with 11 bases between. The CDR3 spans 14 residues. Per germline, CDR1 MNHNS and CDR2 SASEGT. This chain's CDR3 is CASSELDGLYEQYF. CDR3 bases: TGTGCCAGCAGTGAATTGGACGGACTCTACGAGCAGTACTTC.

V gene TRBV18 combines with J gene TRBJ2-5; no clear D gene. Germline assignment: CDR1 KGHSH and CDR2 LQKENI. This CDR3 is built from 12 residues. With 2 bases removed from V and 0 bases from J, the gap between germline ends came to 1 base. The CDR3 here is CASSPDQETQYF. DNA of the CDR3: TGTGCCAGCTCACCAGACCAAGAGACCCAGTACTTC.

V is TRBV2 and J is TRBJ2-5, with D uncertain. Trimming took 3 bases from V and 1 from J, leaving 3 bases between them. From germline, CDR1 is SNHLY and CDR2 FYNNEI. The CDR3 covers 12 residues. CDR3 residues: CASSEAQETQYF. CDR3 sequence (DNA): TGTGCCAGCAGTGAGGCCCAAGAGACCCAGTACTTC.

The CDR3 region has the DNA TGTGCCAGCAGCCAAGGGGGGCATACGATTAACTATGGCTACACCTTC. It is translated as CASSQGGHTINYGYTF. The rearrangement uses TRBV3-1 (or the pseudogene TRBV3-2) and TRBJ1-2; D is perhaps TRBD1 (6 bases). CDR1 is LGHDT and CDR2 is YNNKEL in the germline V gene (reference sequence). Deletions cut 1 base from V and 1 base from J, with 13 bases between. The CDR3 sequence is 16 residues long.

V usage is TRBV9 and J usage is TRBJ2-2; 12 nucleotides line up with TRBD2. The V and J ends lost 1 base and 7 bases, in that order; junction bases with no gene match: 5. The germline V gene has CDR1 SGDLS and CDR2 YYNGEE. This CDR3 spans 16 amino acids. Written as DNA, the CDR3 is TGTGCCAGCAGCGTACTAGCGGGAGGGCCGGGCGGGGAGCTGTTTTTT. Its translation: CASSVLAGGPGGELFF.

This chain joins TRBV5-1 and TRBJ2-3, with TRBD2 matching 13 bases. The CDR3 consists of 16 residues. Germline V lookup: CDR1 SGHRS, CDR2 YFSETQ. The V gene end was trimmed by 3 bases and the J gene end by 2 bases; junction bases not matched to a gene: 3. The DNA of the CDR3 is TGCGCCAGCAGCTCGGGACTAGCGGGGATCACAGATACGCAGTATTTT. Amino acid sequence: CASSSGLAGITDTQYF. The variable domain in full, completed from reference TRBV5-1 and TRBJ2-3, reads KAGVTQTPRYLIKTRGQQVTLSCSPISGHRSVSWYQQTPGQGLQFLFEYFSETQRNKGNFPGRFSGRQFSNSRSEMNVSTLELGDSALYLCASSSGLAGITDTQYFGPGTRLTVL.

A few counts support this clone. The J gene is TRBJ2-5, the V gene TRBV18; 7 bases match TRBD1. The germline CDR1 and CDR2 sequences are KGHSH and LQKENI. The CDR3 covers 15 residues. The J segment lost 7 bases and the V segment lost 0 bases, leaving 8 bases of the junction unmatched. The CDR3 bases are TGTGCCAGCTCACCACCGGTAGGGACAGAGGGGACCCAGTACTTC. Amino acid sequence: CASSPPVGTEGTQYF.

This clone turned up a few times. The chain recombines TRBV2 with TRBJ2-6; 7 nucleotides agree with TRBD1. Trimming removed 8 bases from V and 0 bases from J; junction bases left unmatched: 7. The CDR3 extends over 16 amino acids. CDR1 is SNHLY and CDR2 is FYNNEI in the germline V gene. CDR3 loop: CASYLGQTSGANVLTF. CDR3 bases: TGTGCCAGCTACCTGGGACAGACCTCTGGGGCCAACGTCCTGACTTTC.

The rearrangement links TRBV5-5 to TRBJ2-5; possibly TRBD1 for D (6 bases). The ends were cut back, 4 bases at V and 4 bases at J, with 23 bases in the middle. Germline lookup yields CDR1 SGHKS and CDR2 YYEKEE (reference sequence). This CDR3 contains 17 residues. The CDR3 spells CASSREQGALSGETQYF. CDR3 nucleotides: TGTGCCAGCAGCCGTGAACAGGGTGCTCTTTCAGGAGAGACCCAGTACTTC.

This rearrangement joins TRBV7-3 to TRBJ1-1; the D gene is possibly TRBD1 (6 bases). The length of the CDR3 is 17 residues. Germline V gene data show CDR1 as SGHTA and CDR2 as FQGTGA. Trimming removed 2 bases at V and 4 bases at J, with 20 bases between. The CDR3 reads CASSLFGRAGGGTEAFF. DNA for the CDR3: TGTGCCAGCAGCTTATTCGGCAGGGCGGGAGGGGGCACTGAAGCTTTCTTT.

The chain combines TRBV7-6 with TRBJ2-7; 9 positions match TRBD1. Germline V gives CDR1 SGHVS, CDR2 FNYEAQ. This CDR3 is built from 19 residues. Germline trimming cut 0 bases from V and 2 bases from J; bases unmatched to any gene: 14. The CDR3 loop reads CASSLAVAGTGIGPYEQYF. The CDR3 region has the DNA TGTGCCAGCAGCTTAGCTGTGGCCGGGACAGGGATAGGCCCCTACGAGCAGTACTTC.

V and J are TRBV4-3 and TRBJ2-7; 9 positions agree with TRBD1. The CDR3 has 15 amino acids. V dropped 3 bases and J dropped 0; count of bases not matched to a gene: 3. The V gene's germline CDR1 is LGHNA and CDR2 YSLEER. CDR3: CASSQTGQGSYEQYF. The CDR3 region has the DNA TGCGCCAGCAGCCAGACGGGACAGGGCTCCTACGAGCAGTACTTC.

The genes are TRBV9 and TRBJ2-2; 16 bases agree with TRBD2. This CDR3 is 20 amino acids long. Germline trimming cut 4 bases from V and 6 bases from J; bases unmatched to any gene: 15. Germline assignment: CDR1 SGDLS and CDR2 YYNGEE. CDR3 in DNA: TGTGCCAGCAGCCCATCGGGACTAGCGGGGGGGTTGGGATCCGCCGGGGAGCTGTTTTTT. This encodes CASSPSGLAGGLGSAGELFF.

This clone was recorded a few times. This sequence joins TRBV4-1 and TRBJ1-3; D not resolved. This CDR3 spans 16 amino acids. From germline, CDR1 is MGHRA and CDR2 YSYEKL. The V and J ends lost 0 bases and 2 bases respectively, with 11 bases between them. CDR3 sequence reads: CASSQDGLPAGNTIYF. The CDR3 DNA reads TGCGCCAGCAGCCAAGATGGACTCCCGGCTGGAAACACCATATATTTT.

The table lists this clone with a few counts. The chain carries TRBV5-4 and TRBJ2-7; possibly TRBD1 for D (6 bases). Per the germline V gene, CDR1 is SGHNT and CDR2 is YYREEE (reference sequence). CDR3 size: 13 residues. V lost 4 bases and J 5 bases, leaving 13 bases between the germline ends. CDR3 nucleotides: TGTGCCAGCAGCCACAGGGCTTCCAACGAGCAGTACTTC. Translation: CASSHRASNEQYF. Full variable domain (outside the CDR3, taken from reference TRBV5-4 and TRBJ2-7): ETGVTQSPTHLIKTRGQQVTLRCSSQSGHNTVSWYQQALGQGPQFIFQYYREEENGRGNFPPRFSGLQFPNYSSELNVNALELDDSALYLCASSHRASNEQYFGPGTRLTVT.